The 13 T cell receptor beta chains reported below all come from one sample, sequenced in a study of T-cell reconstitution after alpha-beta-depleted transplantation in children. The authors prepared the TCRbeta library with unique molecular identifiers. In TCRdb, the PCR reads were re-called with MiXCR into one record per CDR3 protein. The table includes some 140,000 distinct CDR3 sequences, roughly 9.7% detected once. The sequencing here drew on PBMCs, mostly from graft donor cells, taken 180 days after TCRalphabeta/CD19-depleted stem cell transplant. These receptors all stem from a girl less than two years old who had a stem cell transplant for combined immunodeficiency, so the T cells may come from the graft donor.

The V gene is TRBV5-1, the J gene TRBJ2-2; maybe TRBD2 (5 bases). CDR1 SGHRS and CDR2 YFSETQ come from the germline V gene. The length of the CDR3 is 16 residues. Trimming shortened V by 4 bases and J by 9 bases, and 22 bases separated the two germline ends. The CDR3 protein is CASSPEHSAHGRELFF. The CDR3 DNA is TGCGCCAGCAGCCCGGAACATAGCGCTCATGGCAGGGAGCTGTTTTTT.

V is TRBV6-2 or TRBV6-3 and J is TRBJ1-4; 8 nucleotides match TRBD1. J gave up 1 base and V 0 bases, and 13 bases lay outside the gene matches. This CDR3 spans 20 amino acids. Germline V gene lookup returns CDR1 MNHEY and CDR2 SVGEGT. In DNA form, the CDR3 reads TGTGCCAGCAGTTACTCCTGGACAGGGTGGAGTAAAAGAACTAATGAAAAACTGTTTTTT. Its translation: CASSYSWTGWSKRTNEKLFF.

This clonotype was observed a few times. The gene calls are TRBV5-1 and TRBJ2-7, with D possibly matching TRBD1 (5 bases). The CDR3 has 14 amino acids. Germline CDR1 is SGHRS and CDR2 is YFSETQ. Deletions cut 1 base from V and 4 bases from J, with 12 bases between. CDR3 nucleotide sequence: TGCGCCAGCAGCTTGAGGGGTTTGGGATACGAGCAGTACTTC. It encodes CASSLRGLGYEQYF.

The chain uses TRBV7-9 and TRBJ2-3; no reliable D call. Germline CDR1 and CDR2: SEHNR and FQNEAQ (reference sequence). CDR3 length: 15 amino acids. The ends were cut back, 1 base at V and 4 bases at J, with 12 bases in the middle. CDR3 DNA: TGTGCCAGCAGCTTAGACGGGTCGCGCGCAGATACGCAGTATTTT. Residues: CASSLDGSRADTQYF.

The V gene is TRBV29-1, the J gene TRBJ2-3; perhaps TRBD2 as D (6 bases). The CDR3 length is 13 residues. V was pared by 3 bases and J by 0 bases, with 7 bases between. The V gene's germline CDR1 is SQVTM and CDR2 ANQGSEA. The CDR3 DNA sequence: TGCAGCGTTGAGGAGGGTAGCACAGATACGCAGTATTTT. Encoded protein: CSVEEGSTDTQYF.

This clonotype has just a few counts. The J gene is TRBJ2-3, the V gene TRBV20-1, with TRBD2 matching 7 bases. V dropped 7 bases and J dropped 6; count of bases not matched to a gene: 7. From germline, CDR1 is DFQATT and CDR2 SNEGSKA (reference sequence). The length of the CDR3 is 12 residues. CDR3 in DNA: TGCAGTGGAGGGAGGGCCAAGGATACGCAGTATTTT. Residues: CSGGRAKDTQYF.

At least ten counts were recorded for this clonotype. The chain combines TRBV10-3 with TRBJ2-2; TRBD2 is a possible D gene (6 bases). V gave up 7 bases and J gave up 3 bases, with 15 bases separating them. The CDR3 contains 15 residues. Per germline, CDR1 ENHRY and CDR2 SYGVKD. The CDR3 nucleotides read TGTGCCATCACCCCCGGGGGTGGTTACACCGGGGAGCTGTTTTTT. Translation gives CAITPGGGYTGELFF.

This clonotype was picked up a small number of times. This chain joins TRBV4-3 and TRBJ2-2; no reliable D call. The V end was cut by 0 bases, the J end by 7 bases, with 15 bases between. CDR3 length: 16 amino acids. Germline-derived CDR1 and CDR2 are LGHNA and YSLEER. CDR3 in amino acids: CASSQDALGTGGELFF. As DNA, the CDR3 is TGCGCCAGCAGCCAAGATGCCCTAGGAACCGGCGGGGAGCTGTTTTTT.

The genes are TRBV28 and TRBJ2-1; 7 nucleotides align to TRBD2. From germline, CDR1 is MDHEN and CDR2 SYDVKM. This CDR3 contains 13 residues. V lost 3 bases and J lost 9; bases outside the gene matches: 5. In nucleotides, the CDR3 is TGTGCCAGCAGTTTCCGGGAGGCGGGTGAGCAGTTCTTC. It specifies CASSFREAGEQFF.

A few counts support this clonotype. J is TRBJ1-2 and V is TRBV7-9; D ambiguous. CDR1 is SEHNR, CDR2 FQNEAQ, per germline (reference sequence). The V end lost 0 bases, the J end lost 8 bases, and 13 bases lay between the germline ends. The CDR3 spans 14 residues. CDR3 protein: CASSLARLPHGYTF. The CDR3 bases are TGTGCCAGCAGCTTAGCACGTCTACCCCACGGCTACACCTTC.

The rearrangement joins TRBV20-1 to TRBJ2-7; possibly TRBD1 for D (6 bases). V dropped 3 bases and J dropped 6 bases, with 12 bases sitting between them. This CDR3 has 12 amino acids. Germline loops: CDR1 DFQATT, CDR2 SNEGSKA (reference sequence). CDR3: CSASSQGFEQYF. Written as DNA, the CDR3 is TGCAGTGCTAGTTCTCAGGGGTTCGAGCAGTACTTC.

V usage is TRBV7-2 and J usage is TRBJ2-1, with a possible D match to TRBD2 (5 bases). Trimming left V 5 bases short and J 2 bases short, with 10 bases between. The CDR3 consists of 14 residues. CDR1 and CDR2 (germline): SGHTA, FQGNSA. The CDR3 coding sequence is TGTGCCAGCAGCCCCCTTAGCGCCTACAATGAGCAGTTCTTC. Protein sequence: CASSPLSAYNEQFF.

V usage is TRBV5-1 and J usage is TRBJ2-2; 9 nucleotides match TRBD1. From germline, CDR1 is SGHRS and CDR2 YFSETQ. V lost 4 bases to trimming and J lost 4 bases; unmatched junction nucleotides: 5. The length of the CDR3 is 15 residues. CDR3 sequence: CASSLRQGGTGELFF. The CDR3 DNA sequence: TGCGCCAGCAGCCTACGACAGGGGGGCACCGGGGAGCTGTTTTTT.